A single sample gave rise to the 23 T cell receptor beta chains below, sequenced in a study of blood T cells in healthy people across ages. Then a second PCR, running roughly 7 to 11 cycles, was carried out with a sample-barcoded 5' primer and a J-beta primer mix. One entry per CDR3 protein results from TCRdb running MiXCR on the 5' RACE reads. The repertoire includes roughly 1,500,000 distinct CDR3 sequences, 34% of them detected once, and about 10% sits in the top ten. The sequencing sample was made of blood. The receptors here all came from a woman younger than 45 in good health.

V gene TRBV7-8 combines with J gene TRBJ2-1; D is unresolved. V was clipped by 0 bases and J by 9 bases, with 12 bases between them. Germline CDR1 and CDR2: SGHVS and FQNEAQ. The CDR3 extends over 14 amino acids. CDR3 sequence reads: CASSLALVRPEQFF. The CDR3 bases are TGTGCCAGCAGCTTAGCATTAGTGAGGCCTGAGCAGTTCTTC.

Here the CDR3 DNA reads TGTGCCAGCAGGGCGGGACAGGGGATAGATACGCAGTATTTT. This codes for CASRAGQGIDTQYF. This chain links TRBV2 with TRBJ2-3; 10 nucleotides match TRBD1. The germline gives CDR1 SNHLY, CDR2 FYNNEI. The V and J ends lost 6 bases and 5 bases, in that order; junction bases with no gene match: 5. The CDR3 loop spans 14 amino acids.

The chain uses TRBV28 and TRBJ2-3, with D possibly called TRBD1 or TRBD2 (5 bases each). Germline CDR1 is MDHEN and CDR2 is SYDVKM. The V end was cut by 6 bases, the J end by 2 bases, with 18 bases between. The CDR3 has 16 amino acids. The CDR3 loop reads CASSPRPGPNTDTQYF. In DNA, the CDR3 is TGTGCCAGCAGCCCACGGCCGGGACCGAACACAGATACGCAGTATTTT.

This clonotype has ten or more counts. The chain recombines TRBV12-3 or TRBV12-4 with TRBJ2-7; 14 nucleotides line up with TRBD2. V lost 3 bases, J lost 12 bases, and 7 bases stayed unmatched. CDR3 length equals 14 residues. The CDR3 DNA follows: TGTGCCAGCAGTTTGGGACTAGCGGGAGCGATGCTGTACTTC. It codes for CASSLGLAGAMLYF.

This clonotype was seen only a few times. CDR3 sequence (DNA): TGCGCCAGCAGCCTACGGACTAGCGGGGACTACTCTGGGGCCAACGTCCTGACTTTC. Its protein is CASSLRTSGDYSGANVLTF. The rearrangement joins TRBV4-1 to TRBJ2-6; 12 bases fit TRBD2. After removal of 4 bases from V and 0 bases from J, the junction contained 7 bases not matched to a gene. This CDR3 is built from 19 residues. Germline V gene lookup returns CDR1 MGHRA and CDR2 YSYEKL.

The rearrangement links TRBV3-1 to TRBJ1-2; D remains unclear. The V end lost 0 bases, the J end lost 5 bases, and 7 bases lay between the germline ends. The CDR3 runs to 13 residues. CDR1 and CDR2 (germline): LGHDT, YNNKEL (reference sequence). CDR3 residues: CASSQDYTYGYTF. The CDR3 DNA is TGTGCCAGCAGCCAAGATTATACGTATGGCTACACCTTC.

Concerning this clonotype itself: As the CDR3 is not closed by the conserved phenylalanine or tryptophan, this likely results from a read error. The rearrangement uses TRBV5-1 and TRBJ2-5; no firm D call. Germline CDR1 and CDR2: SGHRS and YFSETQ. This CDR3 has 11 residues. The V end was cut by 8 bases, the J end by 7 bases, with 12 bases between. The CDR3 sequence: CASSNWGTQYC. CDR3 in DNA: TGCGCCAGTAGCAACTGGGGGACCCAGTACTGC.

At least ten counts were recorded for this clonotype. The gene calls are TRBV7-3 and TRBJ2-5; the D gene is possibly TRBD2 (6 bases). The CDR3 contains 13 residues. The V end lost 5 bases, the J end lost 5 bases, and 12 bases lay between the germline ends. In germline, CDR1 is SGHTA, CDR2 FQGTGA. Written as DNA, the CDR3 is TGTGCCAGCAGCCGTACCCGGGGGGAGACCCAGTACTTC. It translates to CASSRTRGETQYF.

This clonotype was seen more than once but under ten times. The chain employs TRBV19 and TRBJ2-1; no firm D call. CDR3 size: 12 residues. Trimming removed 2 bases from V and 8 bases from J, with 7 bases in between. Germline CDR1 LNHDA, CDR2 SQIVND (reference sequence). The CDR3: CASSILVDEQFF. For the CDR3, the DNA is TGTGCCAGTAGTATACTCGTGGATGAGCAGTTCTTC.

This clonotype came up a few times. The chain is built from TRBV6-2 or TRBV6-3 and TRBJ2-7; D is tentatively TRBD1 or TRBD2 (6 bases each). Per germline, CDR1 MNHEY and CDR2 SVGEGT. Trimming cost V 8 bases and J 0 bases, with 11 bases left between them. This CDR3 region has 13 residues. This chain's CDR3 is CASLEGGSYEQYF. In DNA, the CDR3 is TGTGCCAGCCTCGAGGGGGGCTCCTACGAGCAGTACTTC.

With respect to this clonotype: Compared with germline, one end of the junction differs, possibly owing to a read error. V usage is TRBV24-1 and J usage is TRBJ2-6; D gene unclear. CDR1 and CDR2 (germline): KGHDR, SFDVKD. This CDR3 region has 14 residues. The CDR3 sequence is CATSDASGVNVLTF. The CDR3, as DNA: TGTGCCACCAGTGATGCCAGTGGGGTCAACGTCCTGACTTTC.

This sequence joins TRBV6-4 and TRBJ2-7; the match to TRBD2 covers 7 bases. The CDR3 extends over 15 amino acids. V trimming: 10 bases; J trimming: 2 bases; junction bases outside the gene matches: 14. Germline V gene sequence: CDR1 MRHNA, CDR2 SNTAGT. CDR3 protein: CANNDSSGPTYEQYF. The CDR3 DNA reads TGTGCCAACAACGATTCTAGCGGACCTACCTACGAGCAGTACTTC.

The CDR3 region has the DNA TGCAGTGCTCTCAGAGACAGCCCCTACGAGCAGTACTTC. Translating it yields CSALRDSPYEQYF. The rearrangement links TRBV20-1 to TRBJ2-7, with a weak D call TRBD1 (5 bases). V gave up 5 bases and J gave up 2 bases, with 13 bases separating them. Germline V gives CDR1 DFQATT, CDR2 SNEGSKA (reference sequence). CDR3 length: 13 residues.

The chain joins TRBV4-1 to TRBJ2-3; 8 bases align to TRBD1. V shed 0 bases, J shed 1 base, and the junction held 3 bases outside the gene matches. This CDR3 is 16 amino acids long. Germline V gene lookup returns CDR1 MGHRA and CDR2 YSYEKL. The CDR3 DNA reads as TGCGCCAGCAGCCAAGATGAGACAGGGGGCACAGATACGCAGTATTTT. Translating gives CASSQDETGGTDTQYF.

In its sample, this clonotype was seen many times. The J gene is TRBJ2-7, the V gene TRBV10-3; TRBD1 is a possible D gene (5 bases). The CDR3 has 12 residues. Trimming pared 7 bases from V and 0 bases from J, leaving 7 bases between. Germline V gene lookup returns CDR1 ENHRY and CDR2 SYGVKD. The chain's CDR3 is CAIKGDSYEQYF. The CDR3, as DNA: TGTGCCATCAAAGGGGACTCCTACGAGCAGTACTTC.

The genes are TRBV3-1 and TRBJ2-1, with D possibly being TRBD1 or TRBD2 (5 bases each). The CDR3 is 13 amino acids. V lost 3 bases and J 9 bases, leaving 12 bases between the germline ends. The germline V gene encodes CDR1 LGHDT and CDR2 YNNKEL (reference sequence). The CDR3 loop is CASSQGRGVEQFF. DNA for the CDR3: TGTGCCAGCAGCCAGGGGAGAGGGGTTGAGCAGTTCTTC.

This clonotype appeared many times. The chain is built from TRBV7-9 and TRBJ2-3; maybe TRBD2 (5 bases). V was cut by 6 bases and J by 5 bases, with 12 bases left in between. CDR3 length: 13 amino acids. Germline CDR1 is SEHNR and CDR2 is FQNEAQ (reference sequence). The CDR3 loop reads CASSQTRGDTQYF. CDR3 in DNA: TGTGCCAGCAGTCAAACCCGGGGAGATACGCAGTATTTT.

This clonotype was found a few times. The CDR3 nucleotides are TGCAGTGCACCGTCCCGGGACGGGAGCTCCTACAATGAGCAGTTCTTC. Translated: CSAPSRDGSSYNEQFF. The chain couples TRBV20-1 to TRBJ2-1, with D possibly matching TRBD2 (6 bases). Trimming took 6 bases from V and 0 from J, leaving 18 bases between them. The CDR3 is 16 residues long. Germline CDR1 DFQATT, CDR2 SNEGSKA (reference sequence).

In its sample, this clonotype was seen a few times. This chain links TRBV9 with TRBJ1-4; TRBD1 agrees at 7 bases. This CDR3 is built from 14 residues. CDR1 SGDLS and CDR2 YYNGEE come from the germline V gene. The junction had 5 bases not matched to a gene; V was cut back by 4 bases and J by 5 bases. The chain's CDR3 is CASSSGQKNEKLFF. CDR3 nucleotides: TGTGCCAGCAGCTCGGGACAGAAAAATGAAAAACTGTTTTTT.

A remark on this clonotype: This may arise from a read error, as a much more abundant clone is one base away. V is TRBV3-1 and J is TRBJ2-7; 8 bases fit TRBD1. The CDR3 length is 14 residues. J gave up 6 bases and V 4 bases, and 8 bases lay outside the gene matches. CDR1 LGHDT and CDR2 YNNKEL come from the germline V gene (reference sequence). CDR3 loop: CASSLRGRPAEQYV. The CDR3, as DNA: TGTGCCAGCAGCCTCAGGGGGCGCCCCGCCGAGCAGTACGTC.

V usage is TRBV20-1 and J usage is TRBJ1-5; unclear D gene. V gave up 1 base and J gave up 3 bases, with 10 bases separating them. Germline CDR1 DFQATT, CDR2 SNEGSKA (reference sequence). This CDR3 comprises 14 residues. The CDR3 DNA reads TGCAGTGCTAGAGTGAGACTGGACAATCAGCCCCAGCATTTT. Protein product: CSARVRLDNQPQHF.

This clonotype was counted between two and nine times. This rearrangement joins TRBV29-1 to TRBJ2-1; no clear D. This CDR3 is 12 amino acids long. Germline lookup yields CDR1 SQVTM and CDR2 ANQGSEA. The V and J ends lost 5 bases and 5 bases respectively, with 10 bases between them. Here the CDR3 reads CSVRLDHNEQFF. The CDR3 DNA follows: TGCAGCGTTCGCCTAGATCACAATGAGCAGTTCTTC.

The CDR3 nucleotides read TGTGCCAGCAGCACCCGGGACCGCCAGTACTTC. Translation: CASSTRDRQYF. J is TRBJ2-5 and V is TRBV11-2; the D gene could be TRBD1 or TRBD2 (5 bases each). V was trimmed by 5 bases and J by 10 bases, leaving 11 bases between them. Germline loops: CDR1 SGHAT, CDR2 FQNNGV. CDR3 length equals 11 residues.